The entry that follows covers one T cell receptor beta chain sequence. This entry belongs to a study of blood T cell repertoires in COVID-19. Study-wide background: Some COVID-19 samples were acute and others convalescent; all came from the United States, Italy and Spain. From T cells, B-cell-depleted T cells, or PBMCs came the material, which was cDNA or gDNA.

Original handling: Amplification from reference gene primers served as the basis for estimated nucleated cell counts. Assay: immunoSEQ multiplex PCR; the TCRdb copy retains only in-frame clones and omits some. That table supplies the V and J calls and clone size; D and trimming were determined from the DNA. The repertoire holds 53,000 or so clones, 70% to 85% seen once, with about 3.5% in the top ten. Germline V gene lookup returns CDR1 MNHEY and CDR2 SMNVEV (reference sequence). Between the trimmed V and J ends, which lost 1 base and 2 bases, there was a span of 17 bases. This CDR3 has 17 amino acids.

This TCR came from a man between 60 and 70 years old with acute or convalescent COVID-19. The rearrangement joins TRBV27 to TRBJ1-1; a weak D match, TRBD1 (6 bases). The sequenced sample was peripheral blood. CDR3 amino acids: CASSLLPTGSANTEAFF. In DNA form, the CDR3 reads TGTGCCAGCAGTTTATTGCCCACAGGGTCGGCCAACACTGAAGCTTTCTTT.